The sequence of this T cell receptor beta chain was determined in a study of blood T cell repertoires in COVID-19. The authors' processing: Estimated nucleated cell counts came from reference gene primer amplification. TCRdb's table, derived via immunoSEQ multiplex PCR, lists solely in-frame clones and lacks some. The V and J calls and clone size are taken from that table; D and trimming were inferred from the DNA. The sample carries about 120,000 clones, around 80% recorded once. The CDR3 sequence is 13 residues long. Germline values: CDR1 SEHNR, CDR2 FQNEAQ (reference sequence). V dropped 0 bases and J dropped 5 bases, with 8 bases sitting between them.

This chain connects TRBV7-9 to TRBJ2-7; D gene uncertain. The TCR comes from a man aged 45-65 years with acute or convalescent COVID-19. The sequenced sample consisted of peripheral blood. As DNA, the CDR3 is TGTGCCAGCAGCTTAGCGGGCCTCGACGAGCAGTACTTC. It yields the protein CASSLAGLDEQYF.